This T cell receptor beta chain was recorded in a study of cytomegalovirus exposure and HLA in healthy donors. Regarding the study as a whole: Later analysis identified over 15,000 TCR beta sequences associated with HLA alleles, using a false discovery rate threshold of 0.05.

Concerning this clone: Its target is unknown.

The PCR had 60 Vbeta and 13 Jbeta primers. TCRdb's table, derived via immunoSEQ multiplex PCR, lists solely in-frame clones and lacks some. The sample yields 100,000 to 150,000 clones, 65% to 75% seen once. This CDR3 spans 15 amino acids. CDR1 is ENHRY, CDR2 SYGVKD, per germline. V was pared by 2 bases and J by 4 bases, with 12 bases between. The chain uses TRBV10-3 and TRBJ1-3; D might be TRBD1 (6 bases). Source material: PBMCs. The sequence derives from a middle-aged man in good health and CMV-seropositive. This chain's CDR3 is CAISETGTGGNTIYF. The CDR3 DNA reads TGTGCCATCAGTGAGACAGGGACGGGAGGAAACACCATATATTTT.